The rows below give T cell receptor beta chains drawn from one sample of a study of blood T cell repertoires in COVID-19. TCRdb's table, derived via immunoSEQ multiplex PCR, lists solely in-frame clones and lacks some. In the table there are some 96,000 clones, 70% to 90% of which are singletons. Source material: peripheral blood. All receptors come from a middle-aged man with active or convalescent COVID-19. CDR3s leave out the opening cysteine and the closing phenylalanine or tryptophan.

j_call	v_call	cdr3_aa
TRBJ2-3	TRBV24-1	ATRPGQGSTDTQY
TRBJ2-7	TRBV5-1	ASRQQGLAYEQY
TRBJ2-1	TRBV5-1	ASSPGQPYNEQF
TRBJ1-3	TRBV5-1	ASSPGQIGNTIY
TRBJ2-3	TRBV30	AWAYGGADTQY
TRBJ2-4	TRBV19	ASTGGRVDIQY
TRBJ1-5	TRBV6-1	ASSEATVRGQPQH
TRBJ2-3	TRBV11-3	ASRKIAGGTTDTQY
TRBJ1-5	TRBV6-6	ASRGGGEINQPQH
TRBJ2-5	TRBV5-8	ASSLGTREGLETQY
TRBJ1-2	TRBV27	ASSSLTGLFGHGYT
TRBJ1-5	TRBV18	ASSPDGGMLSQPQH
TRBJ1-6	TRBV21-1	ASSNDRTGGIPLH
TRBJ2-1	TRBV24-1	ATSDGQGPSRQF
TRBJ2-4	TRBV5-4	ASSSNENIQY
TRBJ2-1	TRBV6-2/TRBV6-3	ASSYVGNEQF
TRBJ1-1	TRBV6-8	ASSYSNSRNTEAF
TRBJ2-5	TRBV5-4	ASSSQGAQETQY
TRBJ2-5	TRBV3-1/TRBV3-2	ASSPFGETQY
TRBJ1-2	TRBV28	ASNEAREGYT
TRBJ2-3	TRBV12-3/TRBV12-4	ASKLTLPDTQY
TRBJ2-3	TRBV10-3	AISSGLAGGLDTQY
TRBJ2-7	TRBV24-1	ATSDTGMPGGQY
TRBJ1-1	TRBV29-1	SVHITGGAGSGEAF
TRBJ2-1	TRBV9	ASSVDTEVTGQF
TRBJ1-2	TRBV2	ASRAGDSRTYGYT
TRBJ2-1	TRBV9	ASTSGTNEQF
TRBJ1-1	TRBV3-1/TRBV3-2	ASSRGRLTEAF
TRBJ2-1	TRBV7-3	ASSPGQGDNEQF
TRBJ2-1	TRBV7-3	ASSPTGGSSYNEQF
TRBJ1-1	TRBV19	ATINNGGAEAF
TRBJ2-1	TRBV11-3	ASSPGTVNNEQF
TRBJ2-5	TRBV6-2/TRBV6-3	ASTPSWAGEETQY
TRBJ2-7	TRBV5-4	ASSQTSGAYEQY
TRBJ2-3	TRBV5-4	ASSSLFGLAGGTDTQY
TRBJ1-2	TRBV12-3/TRBV12-4	ASRDRESGYT
TRBJ2-3	TRBV4-1	ASSQAGRGLSTDTQY
TRBJ2-7	TRBV28	ASSLRGEQY
TRBJ1-2	TRBV18	ASTRSREDGYT